This paragraph covers one T cell receptor beta chain sequence. Its antigen is as yet unknown. This entry comes from a study of cytomegalovirus exposure and HLA in healthy donors. Overall study results and limits: An analysis that came later showed most CMV-associated TCR beta chains appearing HLA-restricted.

Vbeta (60) and Jbeta (13) primers were used in the PCR. Generated by immunoSEQ multiplex PCR, the TCRdb table keeps only in-frame clones and is missing some. This sample has under 150,000 clones, with approximately 68% found just once. This clonotype was sampled from a man aged 35 to 55 in good health and CMV-seronegative. Input material: PBMCs.

CDR3 nucleotide sequence: TGTGCCAGCAGACGGACAGGGGCCGAGCAGTACTTC. This translates into CASRRTGAEQYF. The V and J genes are TRBV28 and TRBJ2-7; the match to TRBD1 covers 9 bases. Germline values: CDR1 MDHEN, CDR2 SYDVKM. The ends lost 6 bases at V and 6 bases at J; junction bases unmatched: 3. This CDR3 spans 12 amino acids.